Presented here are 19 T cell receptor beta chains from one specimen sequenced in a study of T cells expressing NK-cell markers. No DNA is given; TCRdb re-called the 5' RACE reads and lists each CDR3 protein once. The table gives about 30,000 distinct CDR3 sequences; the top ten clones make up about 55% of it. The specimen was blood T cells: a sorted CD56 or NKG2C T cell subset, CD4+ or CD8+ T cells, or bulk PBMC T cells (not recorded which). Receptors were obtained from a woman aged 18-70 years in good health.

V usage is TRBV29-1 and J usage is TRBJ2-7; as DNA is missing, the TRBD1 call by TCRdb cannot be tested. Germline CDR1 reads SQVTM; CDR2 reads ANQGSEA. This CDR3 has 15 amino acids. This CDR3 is CSVEGGNSPSYEQYF.

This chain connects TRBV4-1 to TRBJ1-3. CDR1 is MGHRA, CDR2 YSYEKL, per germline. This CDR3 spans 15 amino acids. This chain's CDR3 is CASSQEQVAGNTIYF.

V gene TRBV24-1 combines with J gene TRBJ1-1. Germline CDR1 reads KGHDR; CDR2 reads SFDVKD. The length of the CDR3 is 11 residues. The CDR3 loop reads CATSGGSKAFF.

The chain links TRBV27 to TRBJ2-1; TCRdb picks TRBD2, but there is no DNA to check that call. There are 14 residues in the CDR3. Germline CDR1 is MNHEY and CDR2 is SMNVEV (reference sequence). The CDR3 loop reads CASSLAISGNEQFF.

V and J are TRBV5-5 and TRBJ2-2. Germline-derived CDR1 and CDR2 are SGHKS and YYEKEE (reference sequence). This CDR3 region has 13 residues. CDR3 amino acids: CASSWTNTGELFF.

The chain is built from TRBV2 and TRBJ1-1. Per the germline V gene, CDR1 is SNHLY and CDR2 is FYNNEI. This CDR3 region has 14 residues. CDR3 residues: CASSEWDRNTEAFF.

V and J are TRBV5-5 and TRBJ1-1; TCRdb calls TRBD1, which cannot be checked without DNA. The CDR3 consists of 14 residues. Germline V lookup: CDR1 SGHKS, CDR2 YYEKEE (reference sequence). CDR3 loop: CASTRTGGNTEAFF.

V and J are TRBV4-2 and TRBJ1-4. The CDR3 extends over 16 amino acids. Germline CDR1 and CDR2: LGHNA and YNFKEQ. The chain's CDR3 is CASSQDASRPNEKLFF.

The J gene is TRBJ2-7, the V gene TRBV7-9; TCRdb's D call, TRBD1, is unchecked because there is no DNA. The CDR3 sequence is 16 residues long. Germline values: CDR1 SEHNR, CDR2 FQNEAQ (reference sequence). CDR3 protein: CASSFPGTDITYEQYF.

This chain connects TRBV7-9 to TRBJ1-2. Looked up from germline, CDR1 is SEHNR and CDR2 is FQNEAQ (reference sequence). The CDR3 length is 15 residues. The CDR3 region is CASSGVAGADYGYTF. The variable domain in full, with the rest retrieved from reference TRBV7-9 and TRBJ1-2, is DTGVSQNPRHKITKRGQNVTFRCDPISEHNRLYWYRQTLGQGPEFLTYFQNEAQLEKSRLLSDRFSAERPKGSFSTLEIQRTEQGDSAMYLCASSGVAGADYGYTFGSGTRLTVV.

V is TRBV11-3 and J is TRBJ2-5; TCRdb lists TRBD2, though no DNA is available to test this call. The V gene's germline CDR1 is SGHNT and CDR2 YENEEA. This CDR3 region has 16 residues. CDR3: CASSSPGLAEQETQYF.

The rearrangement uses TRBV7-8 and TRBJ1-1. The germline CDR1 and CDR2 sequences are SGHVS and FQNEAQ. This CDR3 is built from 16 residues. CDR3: CASNSLGWAGNTEAFF.

This CDR3 is CASSLPPGQGANTGELFF. The J gene is TRBJ2-2, the V gene TRBV11-1; TCRdb designates TRBD1, a call that cannot be tested without DNA. Germline V CDR1 and CDR2: SGHAT, FQDESV (reference sequence). The CDR3 runs to 18 residues.

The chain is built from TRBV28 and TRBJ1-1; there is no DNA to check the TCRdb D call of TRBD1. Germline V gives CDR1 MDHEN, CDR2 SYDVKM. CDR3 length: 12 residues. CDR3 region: CASIVQGFQAFF.

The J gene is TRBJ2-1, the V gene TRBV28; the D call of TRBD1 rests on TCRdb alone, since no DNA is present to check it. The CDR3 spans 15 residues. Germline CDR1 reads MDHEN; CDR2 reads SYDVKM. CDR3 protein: CASSPDREANNEQFF. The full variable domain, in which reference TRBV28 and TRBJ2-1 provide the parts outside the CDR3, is DVKVTQSSRYLVKRTGEKVFLECVQDMDHENMFWYRQDPGLGLRLIYFSYDVKMKEKGDIPEGYSVSREKKERFSLILESASTNQTSMYLCASSPDREANNEQFFGPGTRLTVL.

The CDR3 here is CASAQGRGNYGYTF. The chain uses TRBV2 and TRBJ1-2; TCRdb names TRBD1, which stays unverified in the absence of DNA. The CDR3 loop spans 14 amino acids. Germline-derived CDR1 and CDR2 are SNHLY and FYNNEI.

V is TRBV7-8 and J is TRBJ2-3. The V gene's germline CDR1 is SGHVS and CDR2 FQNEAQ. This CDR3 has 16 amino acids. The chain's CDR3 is CASSLGTSGGTDTQYF.

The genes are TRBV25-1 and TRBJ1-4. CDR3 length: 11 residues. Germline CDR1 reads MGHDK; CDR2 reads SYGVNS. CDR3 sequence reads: CASGRDEKLFF.

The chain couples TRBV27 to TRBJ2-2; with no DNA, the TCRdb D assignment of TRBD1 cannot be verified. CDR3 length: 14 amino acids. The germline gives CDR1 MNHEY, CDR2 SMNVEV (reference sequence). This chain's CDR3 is CASSLAPYSGELFF.